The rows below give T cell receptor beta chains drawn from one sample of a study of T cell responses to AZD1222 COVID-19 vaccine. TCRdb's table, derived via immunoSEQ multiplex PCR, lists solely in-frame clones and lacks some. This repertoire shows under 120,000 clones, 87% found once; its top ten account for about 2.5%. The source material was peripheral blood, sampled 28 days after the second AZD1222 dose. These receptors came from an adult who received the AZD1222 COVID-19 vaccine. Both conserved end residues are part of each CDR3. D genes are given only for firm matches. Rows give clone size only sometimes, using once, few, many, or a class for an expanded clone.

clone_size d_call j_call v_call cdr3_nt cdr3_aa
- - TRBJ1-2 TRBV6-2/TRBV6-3 TGTGCCAGCAGTAGAGCCCCCGGGACCGCCACTAACTATGGCTACACCTTC CASSRAPGTATNYGYTF
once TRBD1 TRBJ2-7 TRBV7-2 TGTGCCAGCAGCTCGGGACAGGGCCGCTACGAGCAGTACTTC CASSSGQGRYEQYF
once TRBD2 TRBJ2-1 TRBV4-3 TGCGCCAGCAGCCGAGGCCGGCTATTAGCGGGAGGTGATGAGCAGTTCTTC CASSRGRLLAGGDEQFF
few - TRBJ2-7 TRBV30 TGTGCCTGGAGTCCTGGGAGTTCCTACGAGCAGTACTTC CAWSPGSSYEQYF
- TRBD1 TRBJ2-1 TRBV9 TGTGCCAGCAGCGCGGGACAGGGTCGATTCCCTGAGCAGTTCTTC CASSAGQGRFPEQFF
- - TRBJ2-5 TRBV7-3 TGTGCCAGCAGCCCCACAACTAGTTCTTGGGAGACCCAGTACTTC CASSPTTSSWETQYF
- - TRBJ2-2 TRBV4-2 TGTGCCAGCAGCCCCGCCGGGGCCGCTTCTAGTACCGGGGAGCTGTTTTTT CASSPAGAASSTGELFF
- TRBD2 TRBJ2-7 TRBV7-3 TGTGCCAGCAGCTTAGTTGCGGGGGGGTACGAGCAGTACTTC CASSLVAGGYEQYF
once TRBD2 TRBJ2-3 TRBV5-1 TGCGCCAGCAGCCTGTCCGCTAGCGGGAGAGATACGCAGTATTTT CASSLSASGRDTQYF
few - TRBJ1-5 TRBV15 TGTGCCACCCACCCTTGGGGGGGGTTGGTCGGCAATCAGCCCCAGCATTTT CATHPWGGLVGNQPQHF
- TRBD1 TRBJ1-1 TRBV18 TGTGCCAGCTCACCCGGGACAGGGCTAACTAACACTGAAGCTTTCTTT CASSPGTGLTNTEAFF
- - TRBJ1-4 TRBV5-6 TGTGCCAGCAGCTTACTGACCAGCACTAATGAAAAACTGTTTTTT CASSLLTSTNEKLFF
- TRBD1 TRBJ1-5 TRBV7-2 TGTGCCAGCAGCTTCGGGACAGAACTTCCCAATCAGCCCCAGCATTTT CASSFGTELPNQPQHF
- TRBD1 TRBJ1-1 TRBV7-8 TGTGCCAGCAGCTTAAATACTCTCGACAGGGCGCGTACTGAAGCTTTCTTT CASSLNTLDRARTEAFF
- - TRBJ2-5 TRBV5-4 TGTGCCAGCAGCTTGAAGAGGGACGGTCGAATGGAGACCCAGTACTTC CASSLKRDGRMETQYF
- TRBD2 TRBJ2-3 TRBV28 TGTGCCAGCAGCCCTAGCGGGAGCCGCACAGATACGCAGTATTTT CASSPSGSRTDTQYF
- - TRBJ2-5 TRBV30 TGTGCCTGGAGTGAACAGCTCCAAGAGACCCAGTACTTC CAWSEQLQETQYF
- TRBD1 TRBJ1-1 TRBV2 TGTGCCAGCAGTGTACAGGGGAGGACTGAAGCTTTCTTT CASSVQGRTEAFF